This is a list of T cell receptor beta chains from one sample in a study of T cells in Graves' hyperthyroidism and ophthalmopathy. TCRdb processed the multiplex PCR reads anew with MiXCR; each CDR3 protein has one entry. The data contain roughly 500,000 distinct CDR3 sequences, about 46% of them seen just once; the ten biggest clones take up about 43%. Sequencing input: peripheral blood or thyroid tissue (not recorded which). The receptors derive from an adult woman with Graves' disease, either hyperthyroidism or ophthalmopathy (not recorded which). CDR3s include the opening cysteine and the closing phenylalanine or tryptophan. D genes are given only for firm matches. For some rows the clone size is stated as once, few or many, or as a class when expanded; others skip it.

TRBV7-3	TRBJ1-1	.	many	CASSNTEAFF	TGTGCCAGCAGCAATACTGAAGCTTTCTTT
TRBV29-1	TRBJ2-7	TRBD2	.	CSVDTSGRGPTYEQYF	TGCAGCGTTGATACTAGCGGGAGGGGCCCTACCTACGAGCAGTACTTC
TRBV29-1	TRBJ2-5	TRBD2	many	CSVQTSGRGRETQYF	TGCAGCGTCCAAACTAGCGGGAGGGGAAGGGAGACCCAGTACTTC
TRBV10-2	TRBJ2-7	TRBD2	many	CASRPSGFAYEQYF	TGCGCCAGCAGGCCTAGCGGCTTTGCATACGAGCAGTACTTC
TRBV5-1	TRBJ2-2	TRBD1	once	CASSLTRTGQGGELFF	TGCGCCAGCAGCTTGACGAGGACAGGGCAGGGCGGGGAGCTGTTTTTT
TRBV3-1	TRBJ1-2	.	many	CASSQDPRGGYTF	TGTGCCAGCAGCCAAGATCCCAGGGGTGGCTACACCTTC
TRBV13	TRBJ2-7	TRBD1	few	CASSPPGQRDYEQYF	TGTGCCAGCAGCCCGCCGGGACAGCGCGACTACGAGCAGTACTTC
TRBV7-2	TRBJ2-1	TRBD2	.	CASSLGRVIDNEQFF	TGTGCCAGCAGCTTGGGGAGGGTGATAGACAATGAGCAGTTCTTC
TRBV7-3	TRBJ2-3	TRBD2	few	CASSPIAGGADTQYF	TGTGCCAGCAGCCCAATAGCGGGAGGCGCAGATACGCAGTATTTT
TRBV7-9	TRBJ1-5	.	few	CASTYGDQPQHF	TGTGCCAGCACCTACGGGGATCAGCCCCAGCATTTT
TRBV7-2	TRBJ2-5	.	many	CASSEGAARETQYF	TGTGCCAGCAGCGAAGGGGCTGCCAGAGAGACCCAGTACTTC
TRBV15	TRBJ1-5	.	.	CATSRERTGEGQPQHF	TGTGCCACCAGCAGAGAGCGCACGGGGGAGGGTCAGCCCCAGCATTTT
TRBV7-9	TRBJ1-1	.	.	CASSGTGYTEAFF	TGTGCCAGCAGCGGGACGGGATACACTGAAGCTTTCTTT
TRBV2	TRBJ1-6	TRBD1	few	CASRVGQGYNSPLHF	TGTGCCAGCAGAGTCGGACAGGGGTATAATTCACCCCTCCACTTT
TRBV7-9	TRBJ2-5	.	.	CASRFGTPGQETQYF	TGTGCCAGCAGGTTTGGGACACCCGGACAAGAGACCCAGTACTTC
TRBV6-2/TRBV6-3	TRBJ2-2	.	.	CASSYGTTNTGELFF	TGTGCCAGCAGTTACGGGACAACGAACACCGGGGAGCTGTTTTTT
TRBV15	TRBJ1-5	TRBD1	.	CATSSTGEAQPQHF	TGTGCCACCAGCAGCACAGGGGAGGCTCAGCCCCAGCATTTT
TRBV7-9	TRBJ2-7	TRBD1	few	CASSHWDRVINEQYF	TGTGCCAGCAGCCACTGGGACAGGGTTATCAACGAGCAGTACTTC
TRBV29-1	TRBJ1-2	.	.	CSVRDHGGYGYTF	TGCAGCGTAAGAGACCATGGGGGCTATGGCTACACCTTC
TRBV20-1	TRBJ2-5	TRBD2	.	CSAQRSGREETQYF	TGCAGTGCTCAACGGAGCGGGAGGGAAGAGACCCAGTACTTC
TRBV7-2	TRBJ2-7	.	.	CASSLAGGTGASEQYF	TGTGCCAGCAGCTTAGCGGGCGGCACCGGGGCGAGCGAGCAGTACTTC
TRBV7-3	TRBJ2-7	TRBD1	.	CASSWGTGFYEQYF	TGTGCCAGCAGCTGGGGGACAGGGTTCTACGAGCAGTACTTC
TRBV29-1	TRBJ1-2	.	few	CSVERRWGRRGYTF	TGCAGCGTTGAAAGGCGTTGGGGGCGTCGGGGCTACACCTTC
TRBV7-8	TRBJ1-1	.	.	CASSNRVRGTEAFF	TGTGCCAGCAGCAACAGGGTGAGGGGGACTGAAGCTTTCTTT
TRBV29-1	TRBJ1-2	TRBD1	.	CSVEPRTGPDGYTF	TGCAGCGTTGAGCCCCGGACAGGGCCAGATGGCTACACCTTC
TRBV25-1	TRBJ1-5	.	few	CACSVQLLGNQPQHF	TGTGCCTGCAGCGTCCAATTGCTGGGCAATCAGCCCCAGCATTTT
TRBV7-2	TRBJ1-1	.	.	CASSKSLWSTEAFF	TGTGCCAGCAGTAAAAGTTTGTGGTCCACTGAAGCTTTCTTT
TRBV12-3/TRBV12-4	TRBJ2-5	.	.	CASSQSGTQYF	TGTGCCAGCAGTCAGTCCGGGACCCAGTACTTC
TRBV7-9	TRBJ2-5	.	.	CASSPGTWVTETQYF	TGTGCCAGCAGCCCAGGGACATGGGTCACCGAGACCCAGTACTTC
TRBV2	TRBJ2-7	.	.	CASRYGTVWSYEQYF	TGTGCCAGCAGGTATGGGACCGTTTGGTCCTACGAGCAGTACTTC
TRBV10-3	TRBJ2-7	.	.	CAISESTLAVSYEQYF	TGTGCCATCAGTGAGTCCACCCTCGCAGTCTCCTACGAGCAGTACTTC
TRBV7-9	TRBJ1-2	TRBD1	.	CASSFGQGDHYGYTF	TGTGCCAGCAGCTTCGGACAGGGTGATCACTATGGCTACACCTTC
TRBV28	TRBJ1-4	TRBD1	many	CASSAHGTGGNEKLFF	TGTGCCAGCAGTGCCCACGGGACAGGGGGTAATGAAAAACTGTTTTTT
TRBV7-8	TRBJ1-4	.	.	CASSEWGQLVNEKLFF	TGTGCCAGCAGTGAATGGGGACAACTCGTTAATGAAAAACTGTTTTTT
TRBV20-1	TRBJ2-7	.	.	CSASVLYEQYF	TGCAGTGCTAGTGTTCTCTACGAGCAGTACTTC
TRBV5-1	TRBJ1-2	.	.	CASSLVGAGYGYTF	TGCGCCAGCAGCTTGGTAGGGGCTGGCTATGGCTACACCTTC
TRBV7-9	TRBJ1-2	.	many	CASSRTDSFYGYTF	TGTGCCAGCAGCCGAACGGACAGCTTCTATGGCTACACCTTC
TRBV7-3	TRBJ1-2	.	.	CASSESSRGGYTF	TGTGCCAGCAGTGAATCCTCTCGGGGGGGCTACACCTTC
TRBV10-3	TRBJ1-5	.	.	CATLLRWRGRDDTNQPQHF	TGTGCCACCCTATTACGTTGGAGGGGTAGGGACGACACAAATCAGCCCCAGCATTTT
TRBV6-1	TRBJ1-2	TRBD1	many	CASSEQGTYGYTF	TGTGCCAGCAGCGAACAGGGGACCTATGGCTACACCTTC
TRBV5-1	TRBJ2-2	.	.	CASSLGQVEVGELFF	TGCGCCAGCAGCTTGGGACAGGTGGAAGTGGGGGAGCTGTTTTTT
TRBV7-2	TRBJ2-7	.	many	CASSLSRDGEQYF	TGTGCCAGCAGCTTAAGCAGGGATGGCGAGCAGTACTTC
TRBV10-3	TRBJ2-7	TRBD1	many	CAITRDSGYEQYF	TGTGCCATCACCCGGGACAGTGGTTACGAGCAGTACTTC
TRBV24-1	TRBJ1-5	.	.	CATSSDARQPQHF	TGTGCCACCAGTAGTGACGCCCGTCAGCCCCAGCATTTT